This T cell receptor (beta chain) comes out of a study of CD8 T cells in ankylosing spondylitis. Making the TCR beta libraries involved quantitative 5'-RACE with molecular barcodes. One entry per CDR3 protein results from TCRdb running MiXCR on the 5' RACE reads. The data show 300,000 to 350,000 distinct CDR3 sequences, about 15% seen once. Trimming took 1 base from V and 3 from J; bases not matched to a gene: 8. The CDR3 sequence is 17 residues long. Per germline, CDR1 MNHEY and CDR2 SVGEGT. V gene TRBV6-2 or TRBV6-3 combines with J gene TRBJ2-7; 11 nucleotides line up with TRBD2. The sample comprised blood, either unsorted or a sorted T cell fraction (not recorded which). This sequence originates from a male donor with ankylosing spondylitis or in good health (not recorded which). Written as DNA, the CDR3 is TGTGCCAGCAGTTACTGGATGACTAGCGGGACCCTCTACGAGCAGTACTTC. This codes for CASSYWMTSGTLYEQYF.